This TCR beta chain is drawn from a study of CD8+ T cells in alopecia areata. Findings and limits, study-wide: Scalp data also include sequences from resident alphabeta T cells of normal skin. Mice showed TCR sharing more clearly than patients did, possibly owing to HLA.

This clone was found a few times. Its antigen is still unknown. The authors extracted RNA and reverse transcribed it into cDNA as the sequencing template. Profiling relied on immunoSEQ multiplex PCR, and the TCRdb table lists in-frame clones only, not all of them. The sample holds a few hundred thousand clones, approximately 53% seen once. The germline V gene has CDR1 MNHNS and CDR2 SASEGT. The V gene end was trimmed by 1 base and the J gene end by 7 bases; junction bases not matched to a gene: 2. There are 15 residues in the CDR3. The receptor comes from a human donor in good health. Sequencing used CD8+ T cells sorted from blood. The genes are TRBV6-1 and TRBJ1-6; 9 bases fit TRBD1. The CDR3 sequence: CASSEGTGGNSPLHF. CDR3 nucleotide sequence: TGTGCCAGCAGTGAAGGAACAGGGGGCAATTCACCCCTCCACTTT.